The 21 T cell receptor beta chains in this list originate from one sample, sequenced in a study of Ad26.COV2.S vaccination and SARS-CoV-2 variants. Libraries were prepared by immunoSEQ multiplex PCR; TCRdb keeps only in-frame clonotypes and omits some of them. The data hold 440,000 or so clones, with over 80% observed a single time. Noted treatment: about 20 received Ad26.COV2.S at low or high dose, single or two shots; five or six received placebo; per-sample allocation not given. Sample collection was performed on day 63 after the first vaccine or placebo injection. Sequencing used peripheral blood, obtained in a trial of Ad26.COV2.S vaccine versus placebo. These receptors all stem from a person between 18 and 65 years old who received the Ad26.COV2.S COVID-19 vaccine or a placebo.

The rearrangement uses TRBV27 and TRBJ1-4; a possible D gene is TRBD1 (5 bases). V dropped 5 bases and J dropped 5 bases, with 21 bases sitting between them. Germline values: CDR1 MNHEY, CDR2 SMNVEV (reference sequence). The CDR3 totals 17 residues. CDR3 sequence reads: CASSPLFDRLENEKLFF. As DNA, the CDR3 is TGTGCCAGCAGTCCCCTTTTTGACAGATTGGAGAATGAAAAACTGTTTTTT.

The chain uses TRBV15 and TRBJ2-3, with TRBD2 identical over 10 bases. With 5 bases clipped from V and 0 bases from J, the junction kept 5 bases outside the gene matches. In germline, CDR1 is LNHNV, CDR2 YYDKDF (reference sequence). This CDR3 comprises 16 residues. CDR3 DNA: TGTGCCACCAGCCCCCGACTAGCGGGTAGCACAGATACGCAGTATTTT. As protein: CATSPRLAGSTDTQYF. Variable domain in full (rest from reference TRBV15 and TRBJ2-3): DAMVIQNPRYQVTQFGKPVTLSCSQTLNHNVMYWYQQKSSQAPKLLFHYYDKDFNNEADTPDNFQSRRPNTSFCFLDIRSPGLGDTAMYLCATSPRLAGSTDTQYFGPGTRLTVL.

Written as DNA, the CDR3 is TGTGCCAGCAGTGATTATAGGACAGGGGGGATCGAGCCCCAGCATTTT. It specifies CASSDYRTGGIEPQHF. The rearrangement uses TRBV2 and TRBJ1-5; 10 bases are shared with TRBD1. The CDR3 spans 16 residues. Germline lookup yields CDR1 SNHLY and CDR2 FYNNEI. V lost 3 bases to trimming and J lost 8 bases; unmatched junction nucleotides: 10.

This clone was picked up a small number of times. The chain is built from TRBV12-3 or TRBV12-4 and TRBJ1-2, with D perhaps TRBD1 (5 bases). The CDR3 totals 13 residues. With 5 bases removed from V and 8 bases from J, the gap between germline ends came to 15 bases. The CDR3 sequence is CASSPGQSRGYTF. The DNA of the CDR3 is TGTGCCAGCAGTCCCGGACAAAGCAGGGGCTACACCTTC.

V is TRBV4-3 and J is TRBJ2-5; TRBD1 matches 8 bases. With V trimmed by 4 bases and J by 5 bases, 6 bases remained unmatched. This CDR3 is built from 14 residues. In germline, CDR1 is LGHNA, CDR2 YSLEER. The chain's CDR3 is CASSPDRERETQYF. CDR3 coding DNA: TGCGCCAGCAGCCCGGACAGGGAGAGGGAGACCCAGTACTTC.

This clone is a singleton in its sample. The junction does not match germline at one end; this may be a read error. The chain uses TRBV7-7 and TRBJ1-3; the match to TRBD1 covers 7 bases. Germline lookup yields CDR1 SSHAT and CDR2 FNYEAQ (reference sequence). The CDR3 has 14 amino acids. The DNA of the CDR3 is TGTGCTAGCAGCTTAGGACAGGCTGGAAACACCATATATTTT. Translated: CASSLGQAGNTIYF.

This chain uses TRBV4-3 with TRBJ1-1; D uncertain. The germline V gene has CDR1 LGHNA and CDR2 YSLEER. V lost 4 bases, J lost 11 bases, and 17 bases lay in between. The CDR3 is 13 amino acids. CDR3 DNA: TGCGCCAGCAGCCCGTGGGCCGGGTTCGCTGCTTTCTTT. Amino acid sequence: CASSPWAGFAAFF.

In this sample, this clone turned up a few times. The chain couples TRBV5-6 to TRBJ2-7; 14 bases are shared with TRBD2. Looked up from germline, CDR1 is SGHDT and CDR2 is YYEEEE. This CDR3 is 18 amino acids long. Losses at the gene ends were 4 bases for V and 1 base for J; bases not matched to a gene: 10. CDR3 region: CASSVLTSGGAVSYEQYF. CDR3 nucleotide sequence: TGTGCCAGCAGCGTCCTGACTAGCGGGGGGGCCGTATCCTACGAGCAGTACTTC.

The rearrangement links TRBV5-6 to TRBJ2-4; 12 bases are shared with TRBD1. In germline, CDR1 is SGHDT, CDR2 YYEEEE. V dropped 3 bases and J dropped 10; count of bases not matched to a gene: 8. The CDR3 is 15 amino acids. CDR3 coding DNA: TGTGCCAGCAGCTCCGCCGGGACAGGGGGCCTAATTCAGTACTTC. Amino acids: CASSSAGTGGLIQYF.

The V call is TRBV18, the J call TRBJ2-6; 7 bases are a match to TRBD1. CDR1 is KGHSH and CDR2 is LQKENI in the germline V gene. This CDR3 contains 17 residues. V dropped 4 bases and J dropped 0; count of bases not matched to a gene: 6. The CDR3 nucleotides are TGTGCCAGCTCACTACGGACAGGTTCCTCTGGGGCCAACGTCCTGACTTTC. It is translated as CASSLRTGSSGANVLTF.

The J gene is TRBJ2-5, the V gene TRBV5-1, with TRBD2 identical over 10 bases. The ends lost 2 bases at V and 4 bases at J; junction bases unmatched: 8. CDR3 size: 16 residues. Germline V gene sequence: CDR1 SGHRS, CDR2 YFSETQ. CDR3 residues: CASSFTSGAKGETQYF. CDR3 nucleotides: TGCGCCAGCAGCTTCACTAGCGGGGCCAAGGGAGAGACCCAGTACTTC.

The CDR3 DNA reads TGTGCCAGCAGCTTTAGGGTTGCCGGGGAGCTGTTTTTT. Protein product: CASSFRVAGELFF. The V and J genes are TRBV7-8 and TRBJ2-2; D not resolved. CDR1 and CDR2 from the germline V gene are SGHVS and FQNEAQ. V was pared by 3 bases and J by 6 bases, with 8 bases between. The CDR3 is 13 amino acids. The full variable domain, rest sourced from reference TRBV7-8 and TRBJ2-2, is GAGVSQSPRYKVAKRGQDVALRCDPISGHVSLFWYQQALGQGPEFLTYFQNEAQLDKSGLPSDRFFAERPEGSVSTLKIQRTQQEDSAVYLCASSFRVAGELFFGEGSRLTVL.

The CDR3: CASSPSGTGDGEQYF. The CDR3 nucleotides read TGTGCCAGTAGTCCCTCCGGGACAGGGGATGGCGAGCAGTACTTC. This chain links TRBV19 with TRBJ2-7, with 10 bases that match TRBD1. The trim removed 5 bases at V and 6 bases at J, leaving 10 bases unmatched. The germline gives CDR1 LNHDA, CDR2 SQIVND (reference sequence). The length of the CDR3 is 15 residues.

The chain couples TRBV21-1 to TRBJ1-1. TRBV21-1 is a documented pseudogene. This CDR3 has 13 residues. Here the CDR3 DNA reads TGTGCCAGCAGCAAAGGCGTGGGTACTGAAGCTTTCTTT. It translates to CASSKGVGTEAFF.

There are a few counts of this clone. The chain uses TRBV7-9 and TRBJ2-5, with D possibly TRBD1 on 6 matching bases. The CDR3 is 13 amino acids. V shed 5 bases and J shed 3 bases, with 10 bases lying between them. Germline V gene lookup returns CDR1 SEHNR and CDR2 FQNEAQ (reference sequence). The CDR3 DNA is TGTGCCAGCAGCACTAGACAGGAAGAGACCCAGTACTTC. Its protein is CASSTRQEETQYF.

This chain connects TRBV20-1 to TRBJ2-5; 10 bases are a match to TRBD2. This CDR3 contains 15 residues. Trimming at V came to 3 bases and at J to 1 base, leaving 5 bases not matched to a gene. From germline, CDR1 is DFQATT and CDR2 SNEGSKA (reference sequence). The CDR3 reads CSASLAGAIQETQYF. The CDR3 DNA follows: TGCAGTGCTAGTCTAGCGGGGGCGATCCAAGAGACCCAGTACTTC.

The J gene is TRBJ2-3, the V gene TRBV27; D tentatively fits TRBD1 or TRBD2 (5 bases each). CDR1 MNHEY and CDR2 SMNVEV come from the germline V gene (reference sequence). Trimming took off 4 bases at V and 2 bases at J, with 7 bases between the two ends. The CDR3 totals 13 residues. As DNA, the CDR3 is TGTGCCAGCAGTTACGGGGCCACAGATACGCAGTATTTT. This translates into CASSYGATDTQYF.

CDR3 sequence (DNA): TGTGCCAGCAGTCTTCGCAGGGGCCGTGACAACACTGAAGCTTTCTTT. Protein sequence: CASSLRRGRDNTEAFF. The rearrangement joins TRBV3-1 (or the pseudogene TRBV3-2) to TRBJ1-1; D might be TRBD1 (6 bases). V was cut by 6 bases and J by 2 bases, with 19 bases left in between. This CDR3 comprises 16 residues. Germline values: CDR1 LGHDT, CDR2 YNNKEL (reference sequence).

The rearrangement links TRBV7-9 to TRBJ2-3, with a tentative D call TRBD1 (6 bases). The CDR3 length is 13 residues. CDR1 and CDR2 (germline): SEHNR, FQNEAQ (reference sequence). Trimming left V 5 bases short and J 4 bases short, with 10 bases between. The CDR3 DNA reads as TGTGCCAGCAGCGTACAGGGCTCAGATACGCAGTATTTT. It yields the protein CASSVQGSDTQYF.

The sample holds one count of this clone. The chain has TRBV5-6 and TRBJ2-1, with D perhaps being TRBD1 or TRBD2 (5 bases each). Per the germline V gene, CDR1 is SGHDT and CDR2 is YYEEEE. V dropped 5 bases and J dropped 0 bases, with 15 bases sitting between them. This CDR3 region has 16 residues. The CDR3 region has the DNA TGTGCCAGCAGTACACCGGGACGGAGCTCCTACAATGAGCAGTTCTTC. Residues: CASSTPGRSSYNEQFF.

This clone has more than one count but fewer than ten. The rearrangement uses TRBV3-1 (or the pseudogene TRBV3-2) and TRBJ2-7, with a possible D match to TRBD2 (7 bases). Deletions cut 0 bases from V and 1 base from J, with 16 bases between. This CDR3 is built from 17 residues. From germline, CDR1 is LGHDT and CDR2 YNNKEL (reference sequence). The CDR3, as DNA: TGTGCCAGCAGCCAAGACGTTGTAGGGGGGGGATCCTACGAGCAGTACTTC. Protein sequence: CASSQDVVGGGSYEQYF.